This T cell receptor (beta chain) was sequenced during a study of CD8 T cells in Susac syndrome. V lost 2 bases, J lost 2 bases, and 10 bases lay in between. Looked up from germline, CDR1 is ENHRY and CDR2 is SYGVKD. The CDR3 contains 15 residues. From blood CD8+ and CD4+ T cells, TCR beta sequences were generated. TEMRA cells were FACS-enriched and CD8+ and CD4+ T cells negatively isolated. Random hexamers were used to reverse transcribe an amount of about 0.45 to 1 ug RNA. The TCR beta CDR3 was amplified by immunoSEQ multiplex PCR across 54 Vbeta, 13 Jbeta. TCRdb reprocessed the immunoSEQ multiplex PCR reads with MiXCR, giving one entry per CDR3 protein. The sample records 95,000 to 150,000 distinct CDR3 sequences, roughly 95% being singletons.

J is TRBJ2-1 and V is TRBV10-3, with D unclear. The source is a human donor with Susac syndrome. Sequencing used CD4+ T cells from PBMCs. For the CDR3, the DNA is TGTGCCATCAGTGAGAGTGGTACTACCTACAATGAGCAGTTCTTC. Translating gives CAISESGTTYNEQFF.